Here is one T cell receptor beta chain with its context. This record comes from a study of Tregs in tolerant kidney transplant recipients. The assay was immunoSEQ multiplex PCR, and TCRdb's table has in-frame clones only and misses some. The sample includes 62,000 or so clones, around 98% seen only once; the top ten take around 0.3%. Germline CDR1 and CDR2: LNHDA and SQIVND (reference sequence). The CDR3 contains 15 residues. V lost 5 bases, J lost 4 bases, and 18 bases lay in between. The source is a human donor who received a combined kidney and bone marrow transplant. The chain couples TRBV19 to TRBJ2-7; D is ambiguous. Specimen: Tregs from blood, collected before the transplant. As DNA, the CDR3 is TGTGCCAGTAGTCGACAAGCTTCTCTCTGGTACGAGCAGTACTTC. It is translated as CASSRQASLWYEQYF.